This T cell receptor (beta chain) was sequenced in a study of identical twins (dated by TCRdb to the mid-2010s). General notes on the study: TCR alpha and beta repertoires from monozygotic twins, unrelated adults of various ages and cord blood were deep-sequenced to test whether fetal clonotypes persist. Replicate twin experiments were performed at different times using different library preparation protocols to rule out contamination.

All donors were healthy Caucasians. Three pairs of female monozygotic twins, all aged roughly 18 to 29 years, made up the twin cohort. CD4+ and CD8+ T cell populations were isolated with positive isolation kits from Invitrogen. A note on this clonotype: Its cognate antigen has yet to be identified. The record has no base qualities; no much larger clone is one base away.

Library preparation used 5' RACE. TCRdb names Illumina HiSeq 2000 as the instrument used. Template switching added a universal primer binding site, and the final cDNA carried a unique molecular identifier that allowed TCR cDNA molecules to be counted accurately. First-strand cDNA for TCR alpha and beta chains was synthesized from specific primers in the conserved constant-segment region. To control for contamination, each cDNA library was double barcoded with a SMART-Mk sample barcode plus Illumina barcodes. TruSeq adapter sequences, together with Illumina sample barcodes, were added in two successive PCR steps. Sequencing of the TCR alpha and beta cDNA libraries was done on the Illumina HiSeq platform using custom primers. Per the source publication's procedure: Unique molecular identifiers were extracted from raw reads with MiGEC, and CDR3 positions were determined with MiXCR. For each individual, recombination models were inferred using an EM algorithm with the repgenHMM and IGoR tools. Shared clonotypes were analyzed with the tcR package in R, and sharing was normalized by the product of cloneset sizes. Out-of-frame nonproductive sequences were analyzed to study raw recombination free of thymic and clonal selection effects. TCRdb redid the processing of the public reads, applying fastp at Q25 and MiXCR, and retained in-frame beta chains. Duplicate CDR3 protein sequences are folded into a single record with the most common DNA and genes. The V and J calls here are based on TCRdb, not the publication. For this sample there are about 530,000 distinct CDR3 sequences; around 20% appear just once. Approximately 0.52% of the sample is in the top ten clones.

CDR1 and CDR2 were assigned from the germline V gene as MNHEY and SVGAGI. V loses 6 bases of germline sequence and J loses 0 bases, and the interval between the two ends is 6 bases. Inclusive of the bounding cysteine and valine, the CDR3 is 12 residues long. Left in the record is the CDR3 DNA by itself, 36 bases read in frame from the first base. General findings and caveats noted by the study authors: Zero-insertion analyses could be partly confounded by invariant T cells such as MAIT and iNKT, though diverse VJ usage argued against such confounding for most clonotypes. Abundant cord blood beta clonotypes had fewer insertions, young adult naive repertoires showed a similar but weaker trend, and memory repertoires showed no such trend. Because the same donors could not be followed over many years, conclusions were based on cross-sectional statistical analysis. The excess sharing between twins in beta out-of-frame sequences was weaker because fewer shared sequences reduced the signal-to-noise ratio. Compared with coincidental sharing between unrelated individuals, out-of-frame TCR alpha sequences shared between twins had an excess of sequences with low generation probability. Out-of-frame TCR alpha sharing in monozygotic twins was systematically underestimated by recombination models, whereas sharing between unrelated individuals was in agreement with the recombination models.

These data also featured in a second study, about yellow fever vaccine responses in identical twins. Looking at the second paper: According to the authors, the vaccine-induced T cell response in identical twins seemed to be partly convergent and partly specific to each individual. Focusing on identical twins, the study followed the T cell clones that responded to the vaccine, and did so with precision.

The chain couples TRBV6-5 to TRBJ2-7; the D gene cannot be named for sure. Input material: CD4+ T cells sorted from blood. The TCR comes from a woman between 18 and 29 years old in good health. The DNA sequence is TGTGCCAGCAGGGGCAGCTCCTACGAGCAGTACGTC. The resulting protein is CASRGSSYEQYV.